This TCR beta chain was observed in a study of cytomegalovirus exposure and HLA in healthy donors. Germline values: CDR1 ENHRY, CDR2 SYGVKD. The CDR3 contains 16 residues. V gave up 4 bases and J gave up 0 bases; unmatched junction bases: 8. Turning to this clone: The antigen is undetermined.

A multiplex PCR was run with 60 Vbeta primers and 13 Jbeta primers. The protocol was immunoSEQ multiplex PCR, while the TCRdb copy is restricted to in-frame clones and leaves out a portion. The sample includes over 85,000 clones, over 65% seen only once; the top ten take 10% to 15%. Study-wide points: An analysis was carried out later, and it reportedly showed fewer N-insertions in an Asian-associated ancestry cluster than the approximately 670-donor mean. Later analysis demonstrated an association between a missense DCLRE1C variant and TCR beta V- and J-gene trimming. Listed as cytomegalovirus-associated were more than 150 TCR beta chains.

The source material was PBMCs. This chain links TRBV10-3 with TRBJ1-1; 7 bases fit TRBD1. This TCR came from a man aged 25 to 40 in good health and CMV-seropositive. In nucleotides, the CDR3 is TGTGCCATCAGTGTACGACAGGGCGTAATGAACACTGAAGCTTTCTTT. Protein: CAISVRQGVMNTEAFF.